These T cell receptor beta chains were read from a single sample in a study of cytomegalovirus exposure and HLA in healthy donors. The method was immunoSEQ multiplex PCR; TCRdb's version includes in-frame clones alone and lacks a portion of them. The repertoire includes around 100,000 clones, about 73% of them detected once, and approximately 4.6% sits in the top ten. Sequencing was performed on PBMCs. The receptor source for this set is a woman in her thirties or forties in good health and CMV-seropositive. CDR3s include the opening cysteine and the closing phenylalanine or tryptophan. The order of the fields is clone size, V gene, J gene, D gene, CDR3 DNA, CDR3 protein. The D gene is left open where the match is weak. Some rows mark clone size as missing; the rest say once, few, many or name a class of expanded clone.

clone_size: NA
v_call: TRBV18
j_call: TRBJ2-1
d_call: NA
cdr3_nt: TGTGCCAGCTCACCAGGGCCAACTGAGCAGTTCTTC
cdr3_aa: CASSPGPTEQFF

clone_size: once
v_call: TRBV7-9
j_call: TRBJ1-1
d_call: TRBD1
cdr3_nt: TGTGCCAGCAGCTTAGGACAGGGGGTGAACACTGAAGCTTTCTTT
cdr3_aa: CASSLGQGVNTEAFF

clone_size: NA
v_call: TRBV28
j_call: TRBJ2-5
d_call: TRBD1
cdr3_nt: TGTGCCTGCAGTGGGACAGGGGGAAAAGAGACCCAGTACTTC
cdr3_aa: CACSGTGGKETQYF

clone_size: NA
v_call: TRBV9
j_call: TRBJ2-7
d_call: NA
cdr3_nt: TGTGCCAGCAGCGTATTTGAGGAGAAGTACGAGCAGTACTTC
cdr3_aa: CASSVFEEKYEQYF

clone_size: NA
v_call: TRBV18
j_call: TRBJ2-7
d_call: TRBD2
cdr3_nt: TGTGCCAGCTCACCAGGTTCGGGCGGGAGTGGCGACGAGCAGTACTTC
cdr3_aa: CASSPGSGGSGDEQYF

clone_size: few
v_call: TRBV5-4
j_call: TRBJ1-4
d_call: NA
cdr3_nt: TGTGCCAGCTCCAGGGTCTCGGATGAAAAACTGTTTTTT
cdr3_aa: CASSRVSDEKLFF

clone_size: NA
v_call: TRBV29-1
j_call: TRBJ2-7
d_call: NA
cdr3_nt: TGCAGCGTTGAAGATCTCCAATCTCCGGGCGAGCAGTACTTC
cdr3_aa: CSVEDLQSPGEQYF

clone_size: NA
v_call: TRBV5-6
j_call: TRBJ2-7
d_call: NA
cdr3_nt: TGTGCCAGCAGCTTGGGGTCCCATCCGGAGGAGGAGCAGTACTTC
cdr3_aa: CASSLGSHPEEEQYF

clone_size: NA
v_call: TRBV11-2
j_call: TRBJ2-3
d_call: NA
cdr3_nt: TGTGCCAGCAGCTTTCCTCGAGACAACACAGATACGCAGTATTTT
cdr3_aa: CASSFPRDNTDTQYF

clone_size: NA
v_call: TRBV5-6
j_call: TRBJ2-2
d_call: NA
cdr3_nt: TGTGCCAGCAGCTTGAGTTCAGGGGTGAACACCGGGGAGCTGTTTTTT
cdr3_aa: CASSLSSGVNTGELFF

clone_size: NA
v_call: TRBV19
j_call: TRBJ2-5
d_call: NA
cdr3_nt: TGTGCCAGTAGTTTCGGAGGCCGAGAGACCCAGTACTTC
cdr3_aa: CASSFGGRETQYF

clone_size: NA
v_call: TRBV2
j_call: TRBJ2-7
d_call: TRBD2
cdr3_nt: TGTGCCAGCAGCGATACTAGCGGGGATAGCTCCTACGAGCAGTACTTC
cdr3_aa: CASSDTSGDSSYEQYF

clone_size: NA
v_call: TRBV28
j_call: TRBJ1-2
d_call: TRBD1
cdr3_nt: TGTGCCAGCAATCCCCCCTCAGGACAGGGGGTCTATGGCTACACCTTC
cdr3_aa: CASNPPSGQGVYGYTF

clone_size: NA
v_call: TRBV27
j_call: TRBJ2-1
d_call: TRBD2
cdr3_nt: TGTGCCAGCAGGGGGGGGAGCGTAGTAAATGAGCAGTTCTTC
cdr3_aa: CASRGGSVVNEQFF

clone_size: NA
v_call: TRBV28
j_call: TRBJ2-3
d_call: NA
cdr3_nt: TGTGCCAGCAATCCTACAGGGTCTAGAAGCACAGATACGCAGTATTTT
cdr3_aa: CASNPTGSRSTDTQYF

clone_size: once
v_call: TRBV7-3
j_call: TRBJ2-7
d_call: TRBD2
cdr3_nt: TGTGCCAGCAGCCTCGGGACTAGCGGGAGCAAGCAGTACTTC
cdr3_aa: CASSLGTSGSKQYF

clone_size: NA
v_call: TRBV27
j_call: TRBJ1-1
d_call: TRBD1
cdr3_nt: TGTGCCAGCAGTATAACAGGGGCCACTGAAGCTTTCTTT
cdr3_aa: CASSITGATEAFF

clone_size: few
v_call: TRBV18
j_call: TRBJ1-4
d_call: TRBD1
cdr3_nt: TGTGCCAGCTCACCAGCCCCGGGACAGGGAAGGTTTTTT
cdr3_aa: CASSPAPGQGRFF

clone_size: NA
v_call: TRBV10-3
j_call: TRBJ1-1
d_call: TRBD1
cdr3_nt: TGTGCCATCAGTGAGCCACCGGGACAGGGGACCACTGAAGCTTTCTTT
cdr3_aa: CAISEPPGQGTTEAFF

clone_size: NA
v_call: TRBV7-9
j_call: TRBJ1-5
d_call: NA
cdr3_nt: TGTGCCAGCAGCTCGTGGGGGGAGCCCCAGCCCCAGCATTTT
cdr3_aa: CASSSWGEPQPQHF

clone_size: NA
v_call: TRBV5-1
j_call: TRBJ2-7
d_call: TRBD1
cdr3_nt: TGCGCCAGCAGAACCGGGACAGGGATCTACGAGCAGTACTTC
cdr3_aa: CASRTGTGIYEQYF

clone_size: once
v_call: TRBV4-3
j_call: TRBJ2-1
d_call: TRBD2
cdr3_nt: TGCGCCAGCAGCCCTAGGACTAGCTGGAGTGCCTACAATGAGCAGTTCTTC
cdr3_aa: CASSPRTSWSAYNEQFF

clone_size: few
v_call: TRBV19
j_call: TRBJ2-6
d_call: TRBD1
cdr3_nt: TGTGCCAGTAGTTCCCAAGGACAGGTCCTCTCTGGGGCCAACGTCCTGACTTTC
cdr3_aa: CASSSQGQVLSGANVLTF

clone_size: NA
v_call: TRBV5-6
j_call: TRBJ2-7
d_call: TRBD2
cdr3_nt: TGTGCCAGCAGCTTGGTAGCTAGCGGGAAATACGAGCAGTACTTC
cdr3_aa: CASSLVASGKYEQYF

clone_size: NA
v_call: TRBV6-6
j_call: TRBJ2-5
d_call: TRBD2
cdr3_nt: TGTGCCAGCAGTTACCTTGCGGGGCTAGCGGCGGAGACCCAGTACTTC
cdr3_aa: CASSYLAGLAAETQYF

clone_size: few
v_call: TRBV7-2
j_call: TRBJ2-3
d_call: TRBD2
cdr3_nt: TGTGCCAGCAGCCCAGTACGGGGGGTGGATACGCAGTATTTT
cdr3_aa: CASSPVRGVDTQYF

clone_size: NA
v_call: TRBV19
j_call: TRBJ2-1
d_call: NA
cdr3_nt: TGTGCCAGTAGTATTTGGCAGGGGAAGAATGAGCAGTTCTTC
cdr3_aa: CASSIWQGKNEQFF

clone_size: NA
v_call: TRBV4-3
j_call: TRBJ1-1
d_call: NA
cdr3_nt: TGCGCCAGCAGCCAGTTCACCGGGACAAGGACTGAAGCTTTCTTT
cdr3_aa: CASSQFTGTRTEAFF

clone_size: NA
v_call: TRBV2
j_call: TRBJ2-7
d_call: NA
cdr3_nt: TGTGCCAGCAGTGTAAATTTATACGAGCAGTACTTC
cdr3_aa: CASSVNLYEQYF

clone_size: few
v_call: TRBV6-6
j_call: TRBJ1-1
d_call: NA
cdr3_nt: TGTGCCAGCAGTTACGGCAGGGGCACTGAAGCTTTCTTT
cdr3_aa: CASSYGRGTEAFF

clone_size: few
v_call: TRBV27
j_call: TRBJ1-2
d_call: NA
cdr3_nt: TGTGCCAGCAGTCCGCTTCTGGGGGCTGGCTATGGCTACACCTTC
cdr3_aa: CASSPLLGAGYGYTF

clone_size: NA
v_call: TRBV4-3
j_call: TRBJ1-1
d_call: TRBD1
cdr3_nt: TGCGCCAGCAGCCAAGACGTGGCAGGGGGCTTGTACACTGAAGCTTTCTTT
cdr3_aa: CASSQDVAGGLYTEAFF

clone_size: few
v_call: TRBV6-4
j_call: TRBJ1-2
d_call: NA
cdr3_nt: TGTGCCAGCAGTGACGGAAACTCAGGGGGCTACACCTTC
cdr3_aa: CASSDGNSGGYTF

clone_size: few
v_call: TRBV30
j_call: TRBJ1-3
d_call: NA
cdr3_nt: TGTGCCTGGAGTGGAGGAGGGGGGGCTGGAAACACCATATATTTT
cdr3_aa: CAWSGGGGAGNTIYF

clone_size: NA
v_call: TRBV11-3
j_call: TRBJ1-1
d_call: TRBD1
cdr3_nt: TGTGCCAGCAGCTTAGGGACAGGGTGGGGAAACACTGAAGCTTTCTTT
cdr3_aa: CASSLGTGWGNTEAFF

clone_size: NA
v_call: TRBV7-9
j_call: TRBJ1-2
d_call: NA
cdr3_nt: TGTTCCAGCAGCCCGGGGGGTGTCCGGGGCTATGGCTACACCTTC
cdr3_aa: CSSSPGGVRGYGYTF